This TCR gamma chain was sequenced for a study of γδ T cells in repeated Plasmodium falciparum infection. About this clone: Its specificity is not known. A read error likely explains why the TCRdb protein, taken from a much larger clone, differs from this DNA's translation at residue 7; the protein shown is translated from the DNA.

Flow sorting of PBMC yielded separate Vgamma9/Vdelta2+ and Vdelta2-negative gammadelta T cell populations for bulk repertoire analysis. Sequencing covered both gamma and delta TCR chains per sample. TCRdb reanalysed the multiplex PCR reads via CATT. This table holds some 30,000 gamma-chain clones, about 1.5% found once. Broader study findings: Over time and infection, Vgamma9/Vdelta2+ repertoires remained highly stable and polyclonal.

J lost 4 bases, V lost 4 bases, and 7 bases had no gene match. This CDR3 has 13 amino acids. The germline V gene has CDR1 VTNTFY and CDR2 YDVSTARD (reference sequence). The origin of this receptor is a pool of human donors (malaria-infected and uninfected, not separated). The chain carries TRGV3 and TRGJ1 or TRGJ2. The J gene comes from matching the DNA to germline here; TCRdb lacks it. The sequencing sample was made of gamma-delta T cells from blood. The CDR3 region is CATWEISYYKKLF. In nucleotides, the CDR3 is TGTGCCACCTGGGAAATTTCATATTATAAGAAACTCTTT.